These 31 T cell receptor beta chains share one sample of origin, sequenced in a study of blood T cells in healthy people across ages. The second PCR ran about 6 to 11 cycles with a sample-barcoded 5' primer and J-beta primers. TCRdb re-analysed the 5' RACE reads in MiXCR, keeping a single row per CDR3 protein. The profile covers 600,000 to 1,000,000 distinct CDR3 sequences, with just under 25% appearing a single time and approximately 3.7% taken by the ten largest. The same data also went into a second study, on T cells of mothers and their children.

The sample was blood. Source of these receptors: a boy aged 5-17 years in good health.

The chain carries TRBV6-6 and TRBJ2-5, with D possibly being TRBD1 (6 bases). Judging by the DNA end, TRBJ2-1 fits better; the J call may be wrong. The germline gives CDR1 MNHNY, CDR2 SVGAGI (reference sequence). The CDR3 loop spans 13 amino acids. The CDR3 loop reads CASSLTQGHEQFF. The DNA for the CDR3 is TGTGCCAGCAGTTTAACTCAGGGGCATGAGCAGTTCTTC.

This clonotype occurred a few times. The V gene is TRBV20-1, the J gene TRBJ2-1; D could derive from TRBD1 or TRBD2 (6 bases each). This CDR3 comprises 14 residues. Germline V lookup: CDR1 DFQATT, CDR2 SNEGSKA (reference sequence). The germline V and J ends were trimmed by 3 bases and 6 bases, with 15 bases remaining between them. The CDR3 sequence is CSASVAEGGNEQFF. The CDR3 DNA is TGCAGTGCTAGTGTCGCGGAGGGGGGCAATGAGCAGTTCTTC.

The chain employs TRBV4-3 and TRBJ2-7, with D possibly being TRBD1 or TRBD2 (5 bases each). The V and J ends lost 4 bases and 6 bases respectively, with 19 bases between them. This CDR3 contains 15 residues. The germline CDR1 and CDR2 sequences are LGHNA and YSLEER. The CDR3 loop reads CASSPFLRDGAEQYF. Written as DNA, the CDR3 is TGCGCCAGCAGCCCGTTCCTCCGGGACGGGGCCGAGCAGTACTTC.

This clonotype was counted only a few times. The chain has TRBV12-3 or TRBV12-4 and TRBJ1-1; 10 bases are shared with TRBD1. The CDR3 extends over 16 amino acids. Trimming took 4 bases from V and 6 from J; bases not matched to a gene: 11. CDR3 nucleotide sequence: TGTGCCAGCAGTTCCCCTTGGGGACAGGGGTCCCCTGAAGCTTTCTTT. It is translated as CASSSPWGQGSPEAFF.

This clonotype turned up a few times. The V and J genes are TRBV12-3 or TRBV12-4 and TRBJ1-2, with D maybe TRBD1 (5 bases). V gave up 5 bases and J gave up 4 bases, with 14 bases separating them. There are 14 residues in the CDR3. CDR3 sequence: CASSPRGVGYGYTF. The CDR3 DNA is TGTGCCAGCAGTCCCCGAGGGGTGGGCTATGGCTACACCTTC.

This clonotype was seen more than once but under ten times. This rearrangement joins TRBV20-1 to TRBJ2-5; perhaps TRBD1 as D (5 bases). CDR3 length: 16 residues. V was trimmed by 0 bases and J by 2 bases, leaving 16 bases between them. Germline V gene lookup returns CDR1 DFQATT and CDR2 SNEGSKA (reference sequence). The CDR3 loop is CSARDLDRTSQETQYF. For the CDR3, the DNA is TGCAGTGCTAGAGATTTAGACAGAACAAGTCAAGAGACCCAGTACTTC.

This rearrangement joins TRBV3-1 to TRBJ2-3, with D possibly being TRBD2 (5 bases). The CDR3 consists of 16 residues. With 1 base removed from V and 2 bases from J, the gap between germline ends came to 13 bases. Germline V gene data show CDR1 as LGHDT and CDR2 as YNNKEL (reference sequence). In DNA, the CDR3 is TGTGCCAGCAGCCAAGTCCTAGCCTTTTACACAGATACGCAGTATTTT. This encodes CASSQVLAFYTDTQYF.

This clonotype was counted only a few times. This chain links TRBV28 with TRBJ2-5; unclear D gene. The J call is in doubt because the DNA end fits TRBJ2-1 better. This CDR3 comprises 12 residues. The germline CDR1 and CDR2 sequences are MDHEN and SYDVKM. CDR3 protein: CASSRTSNEQFF. The CDR3 DNA reads TGTGCCAGCAGTAGAACCAGCAATGAGCAGTTCTTC.

As concerns this clonotype: The CDR3 ends on some other residue instead of the conserved phenylalanine or tryptophan, so this is likely a read error. V and J are TRBV5-1 and TRBJ2-5; D might be TRBD1 (7 bases). Near its end, the DNA agrees better with TRBJ2-7, so the J call may be wrong. The CDR3 runs to 14 residues. CDR1 SGHRS and CDR2 YFSETQ come from the germline V gene. Here the CDR3 DNA reads TGCGCCAGCAGCTTCCAGGGGGGACCCTACGAGCAGTACTCC. This encodes CASSFQGGPYEQYS.

This clonotype turned up a few times. V is TRBV28 and J is TRBJ1-4, with TRBD1 matching over 8 bases. The CDR3 is 19 residues long. J gave up 0 bases and V 0 bases, and 9 bases lay outside the gene matches. Germline V gives CDR1 MDHEN, CDR2 SYDVKM. The CDR3 DNA reads as TGTGCCAGCAGTTTATGGGGCAGGGGGCGAAGGGCAACTAATGAAAAACTGTTTTTT. This sequence encodes CASSLWGRGRRATNEKLFF.

This clonotype turned up a few times. The J gene is TRBJ2-7, the V gene TRBV6-1; D gene unclear. Trimming took 8 bases from V and 0 from J, leaving 14 bases between them. This CDR3 comprises 14 residues. Germline CDR1 and CDR2: MNHNS and SASEGT. CDR3 in DNA: TGTGCCAGCGGCGAATGGCAGAGCTCCTACGAGCAGTACTTC. Amino acids: CASGEWQSSYEQYF.

This clonotype turned up a few times. The gene calls are TRBV24-1 and TRBJ2-5; TRBD1 matches at 9 bases. The DNA end is a closer match to TRBJ2-1, so the J assignment may be wrong. This CDR3 is 13 amino acids long. Germline V gene sequence: CDR1 KGHDR, CDR2 SFDVKD. The CDR3 spells CANVQGANNEQFF. CDR3 nucleotide sequence: TGTGCCAACGTACAGGGGGCGAACAATGAGCAGTTCTTC.

The chain employs TRBV15 and TRBJ2-5, with a tentative D call TRBD1 (6 bases). The J call is doubtful: the DNA matches TRBJ2-7 better. Germline loops: CDR1 LNHNV, CDR2 YYDKDF (reference sequence). CDR3 size: 14 residues. The CDR3 region has the DNA TGTGCCACCAGCAGAGGTGTAGGGGGTTACGAGCAGTACTTC. This translates into CATSRGVGGYEQYF.

This clonotype was counted many times. The chain carries TRBV29-1 and TRBJ2-7; unclear D gene. V lost 8 bases, J lost 2 bases, and 10 bases lay in between. The CDR3 length is 11 residues. CDR1 SQVTM and CDR2 ANQGSEA come from the germline V gene. The CDR3 protein is CSHARPYEQYF. CDR3 nucleotides: TGCAGCCACGCGCGACCCTACGAGCAGTACTTC.

This chain connects TRBV6-5 to TRBJ1-2, with 10 bases aligning to TRBD1. The length of the CDR3 is 14 residues. With 5 bases clipped from V and 8 bases from J, the junction kept 8 bases outside the gene matches. CDR1 is MNHEY and CDR2 is SVGAGI in the germline V gene. CDR3 region: CASSPRQGAGGYTF. CDR3 coding DNA: TGTGCCAGCAGTCCACGACAGGGGGCTGGCGGCTACACCTTC.

This clonotype was picked up a small number of times. The V gene is TRBV15, the J gene TRBJ2-1; D gene ambiguous. There are 14 residues in the CDR3. Deletions cut 1 base from V and 6 bases from J, with 10 bases between. Germline assignment: CDR1 LNHNV and CDR2 YYDKDF (reference sequence). Here the CDR3 reads CATSRVPAPNEQFF. CDR3 sequence (DNA): TGTGCCACCAGCAGAGTTCCAGCGCCCAATGAGCAGTTCTTC.

This clonotype was observed a handful of times. The J gene is TRBJ1-6, the V gene TRBV7-2, with 10 bases aligning to TRBD1. Germline V gene sequence: CDR1 SGHTA, CDR2 FQGNSA. Losses at the gene ends were 4 bases for V and 2 bases for J; bases not matched to a gene: 5. The length of the CDR3 is 17 residues. Here the CDR3 reads CASSYGQGGTYNSPLHF. CDR3 sequence (DNA): TGTGCCAGCAGCTATGGACAGGGGGGGACCTATAATTCACCCCTCCACTTT.

This clonotype was counted at least ten times. The rearrangement uses TRBV7-9 and TRBJ2-1; 8 nucleotides match TRBD2. CDR3 length: 15 residues. V dropped 5 bases and J dropped 7; count of bases not matched to a gene: 10. Germline assignment: CDR1 SEHNR and CDR2 FQNEAQ (reference sequence). CDR3 DNA: TGTGCCAGCAGCCCACGGGGCGCTAGCGGGAATGAGCAGTTCTTC. Translated: CASSPRGASGNEQFF.

This clonotype showed up just a few times. This chain uses TRBV7-9 with TRBJ1-1; D unresolved. The CDR3 spans 15 residues. Germline values: CDR1 SEHNR, CDR2 FQNEAQ (reference sequence). V was trimmed by 2 bases and J by 3 bases, leaving 13 bases between them. The CDR3 nucleotides read TGTGCCAGCAGCTTACCGGGAGCGAGGGACACTGAAGCTTTCTTT. Protein sequence: CASSLPGARDTEAFF. Based on the CDR3 plus reference TRBV7-9 and TRBJ1-1, the full variable domain is DTGVSQNPRHKITKRGQNVTFRCDPISEHNRLYWYRQTLGQGPEFLTYFQNEAQLEKSRLLSDRFSAERPKGSFSTLEIQRTEQGDSAMYLCASSLPGARDTEAFFGQGTRLTVV.

The gene calls are TRBV9 and TRBJ2-5; 7 bases fit TRBD2. J lost 1 base, V lost 3 bases, and 6 bases had no gene match. Germline values: CDR1 SGDLS, CDR2 YYNGEE. CDR3 length: 15 residues. CDR3 in amino acids: CASSDGGGTQETQYF. The CDR3 DNA reads as TGTGCCAGCAGCGACGGCGGGGGAACCCAAGAGACCCAGTACTTC.

The chain recombines TRBV2 with TRBJ2-5, with a possible D match to TRBD2 (6 bases). The closer fit of TRBJ2-7 to the DNA end suggests the J call may be wrong. Germline CDR1 reads SNHLY; CDR2 reads FYNNEI. The CDR3 is 16 residues long. The CDR3 loop is CASSPGSRQPNYEQYF. The CDR3 DNA is TGTGCCAGCAGTCCCGGGAGCAGGCAACCGAATTACGAGCAGTACTTC.

The CDR3 DNA is TGTGCCAGCAGCTCTATTAACAGGGGAAATCAGCCCCAGCATTTT. Residues: CASSSINRGNQPQHF. The chain carries TRBV7-6 and TRBJ1-5; 7 nucleotides line up with TRBD1. In germline, CDR1 is SGHVS, CDR2 FNYEAQ. The CDR3 is made up of 15 amino acids. V was clipped by 4 bases and J by 4 bases; unmatched bases: 7.

This clonotype was counted between two and nine times. The rearrangement uses TRBV20-1 and TRBJ2-1; D possibly corresponds to TRBD2 (5 bases). The V gene lost 0 bases and the J gene lost 0 bases, with 9 bases spanning the gap. The CDR3 has 15 amino acids. The germline V gene encodes CDR1 DFQATT and CDR2 SNEGSKA (reference sequence). The CDR3 here is CSARDVTSSYNEQFF. The DNA of the CDR3 is TGCAGTGCTAGAGATGTAACTAGCTCCTACAATGAGCAGTTCTTC.

This clonotype was seen a few times. The V call is TRBV4-1, the J call TRBJ1-1; D is unresolved. With 3 bases removed from V and 3 bases from J, the gap between germline ends came to 17 bases. Per germline, CDR1 MGHRA and CDR2 YSYEKL. The CDR3 has 16 amino acids. The CDR3 nucleotides read TGCGCCAGCAGCCAGGAACAGCCTTCCCTGTACACTGAAGCTTTCTTT. Residues: CASSQEQPSLYTEAFF.

This chain links TRBV11-3 with TRBJ2-5; D is perhaps TRBD2 (5 bases). Germline assignment: CDR1 SGHNT and CDR2 YENEEA. Trimming shortened V by 4 bases and J by 0 bases, and 9 bases separated the two germline ends. The CDR3 has 14 residues. CDR3 residues: CASSSGENQETQYF. In DNA, the CDR3 is TGTGCCAGCAGCTCCGGGGAGAACCAAGAGACCCAGTACTTC.

This clonotype was counted a few times. The chain uses TRBV3-1 and TRBJ2-4, with 7 nucleotides matching TRBD1. CDR3 size: 16 residues. Germline V CDR1 and CDR2: LGHDT, YNNKEL (reference sequence). The ends lost 2 bases at V and 6 bases at J; junction bases unmatched: 10. The CDR3 sequence: CASSQRDRGSTNIQYF. CDR3 coding DNA: TGTGCCAGCAGCCAACGGGACAGAGGGAGTACAAACATTCAGTACTTC.

This clonotype has just a few counts. The J gene is TRBJ1-1, the V gene TRBV3-1, with unresolved D. Per the germline V gene, CDR1 is LGHDT and CDR2 is YNNKEL (reference sequence). Trimming stripped 1 base from V and 11 bases from J, with 14 bases between. This CDR3 has 13 amino acids. The DNA of the CDR3 is TGTGCCAGCAGCCAAGGGGCAGGCCTGTGGGCTTTCTTT. Its translation is CASSQGAGLWAFF.

The chain is built from TRBV6-5 and TRBJ1-1; no reliable D call. The CDR3 runs 12 residues. Germline V gene lookup returns CDR1 MNHEY and CDR2 SVGAGI. With 6 bases removed from V and 1 base from J, the gap between germline ends came to 6 bases. The CDR3 nucleotides are TGTGCCAGCAGGGAACAGAACACTGAAGCTTTCTTT. Translation gives CASREQNTEAFF.

This clonotype was detected a few times. The chain couples TRBV20-1 to TRBJ2-7; D gene uncertain. There are 12 residues in the CDR3. Germline V gene lookup returns CDR1 DFQATT and CDR2 SNEGSKA (reference sequence). V was pared by 6 bases and J by 0 bases, with 9 bases between. CDR3 sequence: CSATLPSYEQYF. The CDR3 nucleotides are TGCAGTGCAACCCTACCCTCCTACGAGCAGTACTTC.

J is TRBJ2-7 and V is TRBV7-3, with 9 bases lining up with TRBD1. The DNA end is more similar to TRBJ2-1, so the J call may be wrong. The CDR3 extends over 15 amino acids. The germline V gene has CDR1 SGHTA and CDR2 FQGTGA. The CDR3 region is CASSFTGGASNEQFF. Written as DNA, the CDR3 is TGTGCCAGCAGCTTTACAGGGGGCGCGAGTAATGAGCAGTTCTTC.

This chain links TRBV28 with TRBJ2-7, with D unresolved. V gave up 6 bases and J gave up 6 bases, with 15 bases separating them. The V gene's germline CDR1 is MDHEN and CDR2 SYDVKM. The CDR3 is made up of 13 amino acids. The CDR3 loop reads CASSFEAVPEQYF. CDR3 nucleotides: TGTGCCAGCAGCTTCGAGGCGGTCCCCGAGCAGTACTTC.